The next 14 T cell receptor beta chains were all read from a single sample in a study of blood T cells in healthy people across ages. Next came a second PCR, run for roughly 6 to 11 cycles, which used a sample-barcoded 5' primer along with a J-beta primer mix. Via MiXCR, TCRdb re-called the 5' RACE reads, giving one row per CDR3 protein. Of around 800,000 distinct CDR3 sequences in the sample, less than 70% are singletons; the top ten hold about 42%. Sequenced material: blood. The receptors stem from an elderly man in good health.

The chain carries TRBV27 and TRBJ2-3, with 11 bases that match TRBD1. The CDR3 is 16 amino acids. V was clipped by 6 bases and J by 3 bases; unmatched bases: 8. Per the germline V gene, CDR1 is MNHEY and CDR2 is SMNVEV (reference sequence). CDR3 in DNA: TGTGCCAGCAGAGGGGACAGGGGGTTGAGGACAGATACGCAGTATTTT. Protein product: CASRGDRGLRTDTQYF.

This clonotype was observed a few times. This chain links TRBV11-2 with TRBJ2-1; 8 bases agree with TRBD1. The germline V gene has CDR1 SGHAT and CDR2 FQNNGV. This CDR3 has 14 residues. The ends lost 1 base at V and 7 bases at J; junction bases unmatched: 3. The CDR3 sequence is CASSLGGDRNEQFF. The CDR3 nucleotides are TGTGCCAGCAGCTTAGGTGGGGACAGGAATGAGCAGTTCTTC.

This clonotype was detected only a few times. DNA of the CDR3: TGCGCCAGCAGCCATGGAGCAGCGGGAGGACGGTACGAGCAGTACTTC. Amino acid sequence: CASSHGAAGGRYEQYF. The rearrangement links TRBV4-1 to TRBJ2-7, with TRBD2 matching 9 bases. In germline, CDR1 is MGHRA, CDR2 YSYEKL. J gave up 4 bases and V 3 bases, and 10 bases lay outside the gene matches. The CDR3 is 16 residues long.

The chain couples TRBV20-1 to TRBJ2-1; D gene unclear. CDR1 is DFQATT, CDR2 SNEGSKA, per germline (reference sequence). The V end was cut by 5 bases, the J end by 0 bases, with 23 bases between. The CDR3 is made up of 18 amino acids. The CDR3 is CSAVKALPGGASYNEQFF. For the CDR3, the DNA is TGCAGTGCTGTCAAGGCGCTCCCCGGCGGAGCCTCCTACAATGAGCAGTTCTTC.

The CDR3, as DNA: TGTGCCAGCAGTGCCCAGGACAGGGGTAATGAAAAACTGTTTTTT. Encoded protein: CASSAQDRGNEKLFF. This sequence joins TRBV12-3 or TRBV12-4 and TRBJ1-4; 9 bases align to TRBD1. V gave up 5 bases and J gave up 4 bases; unmatched junction bases: 5. The CDR3 covers 15 residues.

The chain uses TRBV20-1 and TRBJ2-3; the match to TRBD1 covers 8 bases. Germline-derived CDR1 and CDR2 are DFQATT and SNEGSKA (reference sequence). J gave up 4 bases and V 2 bases, and 8 bases lay outside the gene matches. The CDR3 covers 15 residues. Here the CDR3 DNA reads TGCAGTGCTAGACCGCCAGGGGGCGGTTCAGATACGCAGTATTTT. Its protein is CSARPPGGGSDTQYF.

The rearrangement uses TRBV6-6 and TRBJ2-1; D may be TRBD2 (5 bases). V was shortened by 2 bases and J by 8 bases, with 10 bases between the two germline ends. The CDR3 is 13 amino acids. Per the germline V gene, CDR1 is MNHNY and CDR2 is SVGAGI (reference sequence). The DNA for the CDR3 is TGTGCCAGCAGTTACAGGACTGCCTATGAGCAGTTCTTC. Its translation: CASSYRTAYEQFF.

This clonotype was counted between two and nine times. CDR3 sequence reads: CASSVEQGNSPLHF. CDR3 nucleotides: TGTGCCAGCAGCGTAGAACAGGGAAATTCACCCCTCCACTTT. This chain connects TRBV9 to TRBJ1-6, with D possibly TRBD1 on 6 matching bases. V was trimmed by 0 bases and J by 7 bases, leaving 8 bases between them. This CDR3 region has 14 residues. The germline gives CDR1 SGDLS, CDR2 YYNGEE. Based on the CDR3 plus reference TRBV9 and TRBJ1-6, the full variable domain is DSGVTQTPKHLITATGQRVTLRCSPRSGDLSVYWYQQSLDQGLQFLIQYYNGEERAKGNILERFSAQQFPDLHSELNLSSLELGDSALYFCASSVEQGNSPLHFGNGTRLTVT.

The chain links TRBV7-2 to TRBJ2-7; a weak D match, TRBD2 (5 bases). The CDR3 has 14 amino acids. The V end was cut by 5 bases, the J end by 4 bases, with 15 bases between. The germline gives CDR1 SGHTA, CDR2 FQGNSA. CDR3 sequence (DNA): TGTGCCAGCAGCGTCCAGGCGGGCAATTACGAGCAGTACTTC. Amino acids: CASSVQAGNYEQYF.

V gene TRBV28 combines with J gene TRBJ2-5; 9 bases line up with TRBD1. The CDR3 runs 17 residues. Losses at the gene ends were 5 bases for V and 5 bases for J; bases not matched to a gene: 15. Germline V lookup: CDR1 MDHEN, CDR2 SYDVKM. The CDR3 DNA sequence: TGTGCCAGCAGTCCTACAGGGGGCGTGGGGGTGAGGGAGACCCAGTACTTC. Protein sequence: CASSPTGGVGVRETQYF. Variable domain in full (rest from reference TRBV28 and TRBJ2-5): DVKVTQSSRYLVKRTGEKVFLECVQDMDHENMFWYRQDPGLGLRLIYFSYDVKMKEKGDIPEGYSVSREKKERFSLILESASTNQTSMYLCASSPTGGVGVRETQYFGPGTRLLVL.

This clonotype was picked up a small number of times. The chain combines TRBV20-1 with TRBJ1-4, with D possibly TRBD1 on 5 matching bases. There are 15 residues in the CDR3. Germline values: CDR1 DFQATT, CDR2 SNEGSKA (reference sequence). V dropped 0 bases and J dropped 8 bases, with 16 bases sitting between them. In DNA, the CDR3 is TGCAGTGCTAGAGATTTTAAGGGGATTGACGAAAAACTGTTTTTT. It is translated as CSARDFKGIDEKLFF.

V gene TRBV27 combines with J gene TRBJ2-1; 9 positions agree with TRBD2. V was pared by 4 bases and J by 7 bases, with 14 bases of the junction left unmatched. The germline V gene encodes CDR1 MNHEY and CDR2 SMNVEV (reference sequence). This CDR3 region has 17 residues. CDR3: CASSYAGGPRSRNEQFF. CDR3 DNA sequence: TGTGCCAGCAGTTATGCGGGAGGGCCCAGGAGTCGGAATGAGCAGTTCTTC.

This clonotype has just a few counts. The V call is TRBV12-3 or TRBV12-4, the J call TRBJ1-5; D unresolved. V lost 0 bases, J lost 4 bases, and 10 bases lay in between. The CDR3 has 15 residues. The CDR3, as DNA: TGTGCCAGCAGTTTAGCGAGGGCAGGTAATCAGCCCCAGCATTTT. Translation: CASSLARAGNQPQHF.

The chain couples TRBV27 to TRBJ2-3, with D tentatively TRBD1 (5 bases). The CDR3 length is 19 residues. Trimming cost V 5 bases and J 0 bases, with 24 bases left between them. Per germline, CDR1 MNHEY and CDR2 SMNVEV (reference sequence). The CDR3 DNA reads TGTGCCAGCAGTCCCCTACCCTTGCGTAGGGGCTATAGCACAGATACGCAGTATTTT. Translation: CASSPLPLRRGYSTDTQYF.